This T cell receptor (beta chain) was profiled in a study of shared clonotypes between healthy human individuals. General study points: Of the naive CD4 clonotypes, approximately 5% were shared across a few donors. Sequencing depth was a factor that was expected to affect clonotype sharing among donors. Incompleteness in sorted-subset sequencing, despite large depth, was shown by rarefaction.

On sorted subsets, replicate PCRs used 150 to 250 ng DNA, or some 27,000 T cell genomes. Sequencing used immunoSEQ multiplex PCR; TCRdb keeps in-frame clones, though not all of them. Among about 380,000 clones listed, just over 95% were seen once. This CDR3 is 16 amino acids long. Trimming pared 0 bases from V and 5 bases from J, leaving 11 bases between. Looked up from germline, CDR1 is WSHSY and CDR2 is SAAADI. Only one count was recorded for this clone. Its antigen is currently unknown. This clonotype was sampled from a man in his thirties or forties in good health. Sequences were obtained from memory CD8+ T cells sorted from blood. Subset denoted: CD45RO+ cells pooled with CCR7-negative TemRA cells. The rearrangement uses TRBV10-2 and TRBJ1-6; tentative D call: TRBD1 (5 bases). CDR3 in amino acids: CASSESNWGNNSPLHF. CDR3 nucleotide sequence: TGCGCCAGCAGTGAGTCGAACTGGGGGAATAATTCACCCCTCCACTTT.